One sample yielded the 29 T cell receptor beta chains listed below, sequenced in a study of regulatory T cells in long-lasting Graves disease. TCR beta libraries were built with iRepertoire HTBI primers and Arm-PCR of CDR3 regions. TCRdb redid the calling of the multiplex PCR reads with MiXCR, one entry per CDR3 protein. The sample records roughly 500,000 distinct CDR3 sequences, under 25% being singletons. This sample's time point: persistent/refractory GD, antithyroid drugs over 5 years with positive TRAb. RNA from PBMCs was the source of the TCR library. The sample here was peripheral blood mononuclear cells (PBMCs), taken when the disease was refractory, from a patient treated with antithyroid drugs. The receptors originated from a female donor with Graves disease.

The chain combines TRBV4-2 with TRBJ2-7, with 8 nucleotides matching TRBD2. The CDR3 extends over 16 amino acids. The junction had 7 bases not matched to a gene; V was cut back by 1 base and J by 2 bases. Germline V gene lookup returns CDR1 LGHNA and CDR2 YNFKEQ. The CDR3 reads CASSQASLAAPYEQYF. CDR3 DNA: TGTGCCAGCAGCCAAGCTTCACTAGCGGCCCCCTACGAGCAGTACTTC.

This clonotype was recorded many times. CDR3 nucleotides: TGCAGTGCTAGAGATCCTAGGCAGCCGAATCAGTACTTC. Its translation: CSARDPRQPNQYF. V gene TRBV20-1 combines with J gene TRBJ2-5; D is undetermined. From germline, CDR1 is DFQATT and CDR2 SNEGSKA (reference sequence). The CDR3 is made up of 13 amino acids. The ends were cut back, 0 bases at V and 11 bases at J, with 16 bases in the middle.

The chain combines TRBV11-2 with TRBJ2-7, with D unresolved. Trimming took off 0 bases at V and 3 bases at J, with 9 bases between the two ends. The CDR3 covers 14 residues. CDR1 SGHAT and CDR2 FQNNGV come from the germline V gene. The CDR3 DNA sequence: TGTGCCAGCAGCTTAGAAGTGGGCAGCTACGAGCAGTACTTC. Its protein is CASSLEVGSYEQYF.

This clonotype was detected a few times. The J gene is TRBJ2-2, the V gene TRBV29-1, with D possibly TRBD1 on 5 matching bases. Germline values: CDR1 SQVTM, CDR2 ANQGSEA. CDR3 length: 14 amino acids. The ends were cut back, 2 bases at V and 5 bases at J, with 12 bases in the middle. The DNA for the CDR3 is TGCAGCGTTGAATTTCATAAGGGGACCGGGGAGCTGTTTTTT. As protein: CSVEFHKGTGELFF.

This clonotype was counted only a few times. V and J are TRBV15 and TRBJ2-7; D unresolved. From germline, CDR1 is LNHNV and CDR2 YYDKDF (reference sequence). V was clipped by 0 bases and J by 5 bases, with 11 bases between them. The CDR3 runs to 14 residues. In DNA form, the CDR3 reads TGTGCCACCAGCAGAGACAGGTCACCGGACGAGCAGTACTTC. Protein: CATSRDRSPDEQYF.

The sample holds one count of this clonotype. Without the conserved terminal phenylalanine or tryptophan, this CDR3 likely stems from a read error. CDR3 DNA: TGTGCCAGCAGCCCCGGGGACTCCAATCAGCCCCAGCATTCT. It encodes CASSPGDSNQPQHS. The chain recombines TRBV5-5 with TRBJ1-5; the D gene is possibly TRBD1 (5 bases). The V end lost 4 bases, the J end lost 3 bases, and 11 bases lay between the germline ends. In germline, CDR1 is SGHKS, CDR2 YYEKEE (reference sequence). The CDR3 runs to 14 residues.

This clonotype has more than one count but fewer than ten. The V and J genes are TRBV20-1 and TRBJ1-2, with 12 nucleotides matching TRBD1. The junction had 11 bases not matched to a gene; V was cut back by 5 bases and J by 4 bases. There are 16 residues in the CDR3. Germline loops: CDR1 DFQATT, CDR2 SNEGSKA (reference sequence). The DNA for the CDR3 is TGCAGTGCTCTACCTGCTCCGGGACAGGGGGCCTATGGCTACACCTTC. Protein: CSALPAPGQGAYGYTF.

There are a few counts of this clonotype. The chain uses TRBV9 and TRBJ1-2, with a weak D call TRBD1 (6 bases). The germline V and J ends were trimmed by 0 bases and 1 base, with 16 bases remaining between them. Germline V gene sequence: CDR1 SGDLS, CDR2 YYNGEE. The CDR3 loop spans 17 amino acids. The chain's CDR3 is CASSVAMDRESNYGYTF. The CDR3 coding sequence is TGTGCCAGCAGCGTAGCAATGGACAGAGAGAGTAACTATGGCTACACCTTC.

This chain links TRBV6-1 with TRBJ2-2, with D perhaps given as TRBD1 or TRBD2 (6 bases each). V gave up 7 bases and J gave up 4 bases, with 13 bases separating them. Germline CDR1 and CDR2: MNHNS and SASEGT. This CDR3 has 14 residues. The CDR3 here is CASNRGQGTGELFF. CDR3 DNA sequence: TGTGCCAGCAATCGGGGGCAGGGCACCGGGGAGCTGTTTTTT.

This clonotype occurred once. Mismatch with germline at one junction end may stem from a read error. This sequence joins TRBV3-1 and TRBJ1-4, with D possibly TRBD1 on 5 matching bases. Looked up from germline, CDR1 is LGHDT and CDR2 is YNNKEL (reference sequence). CDR3 size: 14 residues. In DNA form, the CDR3 reads TGTGCCAGCACTTTAGCAGGGACTAATGTAAAACTGTTTTTT. Protein product: CASTLAGTNVKLFF.

Regarding this clonotype: With a much larger clone just one base away, this may be a read error. V is TRBV6-1 and J is TRBJ1-1; D unresolved. Trimming stripped 5 bases from V and 1 base from J, with 17 bases between. The CDR3 spans 16 residues. In germline, CDR1 is MNHNS, CDR2 SASEGT. The CDR3 region is CASSRLGNNQNTEAFF. CDR3 bases: TGTGCCAGCAGTAGGTTAGGAAACAACCAGAACACTGAAGCTTTCTTT.

The V and J genes are TRBV29-1 and TRBJ2-7; TRBD1 matches at 7 bases. The CDR3 has 11 amino acids. The J segment lost 7 bases and the V segment lost 5 bases, leaving 5 bases of the junction unmatched. Germline V gives CDR1 SQVTM, CDR2 ANQGSEA. The CDR3 bases are TGCAGCGTTACAGGGGCGAGGGAGCAGTACTTC. This codes for CSVTGAREQYF.

The chain recombines TRBV6-1 with TRBJ2-2; 10 bases fit TRBD1. The CDR3 consists of 15 residues. Per germline, CDR1 MNHNS and CDR2 SASEGT. Germline trimming cut 6 bases from V and 0 bases from J; bases unmatched to any gene: 1. The CDR3 protein is CASRTGGANTGELFF. The CDR3 DNA sequence: TGTGCCAGCAGGACAGGGGGCGCGAACACCGGGGAGCTGTTTTTT.

The chain employs TRBV30 and TRBJ2-7; 7 bases align to TRBD1. The CDR3 has 16 amino acids. V shed 3 bases, J shed 2 bases, and the junction held 13 bases outside the gene matches. Germline values: CDR1 GTSNPN, CDR2 SVGIG (reference sequence). CDR3 sequence (DNA): TGTGCCTGGAGAAAGTCCTGGCAGGGGGTTACCTACGAGCAGTACTTC. Its protein product is CAWRKSWQGVTYEQYF.

This clonotype was recorded a few times. This rearrangement joins TRBV7-9 to TRBJ2-2, with D uncertain. The V and J ends lost 3 bases and 2 bases respectively, with 4 bases between them. This CDR3 is 13 amino acids long. Germline loops: CDR1 SEHNR, CDR2 FQNEAQ (reference sequence). The CDR3 here is CASSFENTGELFF. CDR3 nucleotide sequence: TGTGCCAGCAGCTTTGAAAACACCGGGGAGCTGTTTTTT.

This clonotype was found many times. This chain uses TRBV12-3 or TRBV12-4 with TRBJ1-1; 8 nucleotides match TRBD1. Trimming at V came to 4 bases and at J to 1 base, leaving 5 bases not matched to a gene. CDR3 length: 15 amino acids. CDR3 sequence reads: CASSSPGTGNTEAFF. Here the CDR3 DNA reads TGTGCCAGCAGTTCCCCCGGGACAGGGAACACTGAAGCTTTCTTT.

This clonotype was counted ten times or more. J is TRBJ2-5 and V is TRBV28; D is ambiguous. The V gene's germline CDR1 is MDHEN and CDR2 SYDVKM. V was trimmed by 2 bases and J by 4 bases, leaving 2 bases between them. The CDR3 sequence is 11 residues long. The CDR3 DNA reads as TGTGCCAGCAGTTTAACAGAGACCCAGTACTTC. Translating gives CASSLTETQYF.

The rearrangement uses TRBV27 and TRBJ2-2; a possible D gene is TRBD2 (7 bases). With 6 bases removed from V and 8 bases from J, the gap between germline ends came to 16 bases. Germline V gene data show CDR1 as MNHEY and CDR2 as SMNVEV (reference sequence). CDR3 length: 14 residues. The DNA of the CDR3 is TGTGCCAGCAGCCGAGGGGGGGCTGAAGGGGAGCTGTTTTTT. Its protein is CASSRGGAEGELFF.

This clonotype was picked up a small number of times. The rearrangement uses TRBV5-1 and TRBJ2-7; TRBD2 agrees at 11 bases. V lost 4 bases and J lost 6; bases outside the gene matches: 12. The CDR3 totals 16 residues. Germline V gene data show CDR1 as SGHRS and CDR2 as YFSETQ. CDR3 sequence: CASSPAGLAGEFEQYF. The CDR3 nucleotides read TGCGCCAGCAGCCCCGCTGGACTAGCGGGTGAGTTCGAGCAGTACTTC.

The rearrangement joins TRBV30 to TRBJ1-6, with D perhaps matching TRBD1 (5 bases). Trimming left V 0 bases short and J 8 bases short, with 8 bases between. Germline CDR1 GTSNPN, CDR2 SVGIG (reference sequence). CDR3 length: 13 amino acids. The CDR3 bases are TGTGCCTGGAGTGTCGACAGAGATTCACCCCTCCACTTT. Protein product: CAWSVDRDSPLHF.

This clonotype showed up just a few times. This may stem from a read error, because a much larger clone lies one nucleotide away. The chain uses TRBV12-3 or TRBV12-4 and TRBJ2-7; maybe TRBD2 (7 bases). CDR3 size: 14 residues. The CDR3 sequence: CASSSEGGSYGQYF. Written as DNA, the CDR3 is TGTGCCAGCAGTTCCGAGGGGGGGTCCTACGGGCAGTACTTC.

This clonotype appeared many times. V is TRBV2 and J is TRBJ2-2; the match to TRBD2 covers 9 bases. V lost 7 bases to trimming and J lost 6 bases; unmatched junction nucleotides: 9. CDR1 SNHLY and CDR2 FYNNEI come from the germline V gene. The CDR3 is made up of 15 amino acids. In DNA form, the CDR3 reads TGTGCCAGCACCCCGTCGGGACTAGCTCCCGGGGAGCTGTTTTTT. It codes for CASTPSGLAPGELFF.

This clonotype showed up many times. The chain carries TRBV28 and TRBJ2-7, with 10 bases aligning to TRBD1. The length of the CDR3 is 14 residues. J lost 4 bases, V lost 6 bases, and 6 bases had no gene match. Germline V gene sequence: CDR1 MDHEN, CDR2 SYDVKM. CDR3 nucleotides: TGTGCCAGCAGCCCCGGGACAGGGGTGTACGAGCAGTACTTC. Encoded protein: CASSPGTGVYEQYF. Together with reference TRBV28 and TRBJ2-7, the CDR3 gives the full variable domain: DVKVTQSSRYLVKRTGEKVFLECVQDMDHENMFWYRQDPGLGLRLIYFSYDVKMKEKGDIPEGYSVSREKKERFSLILESASTNQTSMYLCASSPGTGVYEQYFGPGTRLTVT.

The sample holds many counts of this clonotype. This chain uses TRBV29-1 with TRBJ2-5, with D maybe TRBD2 (5 bases). V was shortened by 0 bases and J by 5 bases, with 7 bases between the two germline ends. This CDR3 has 12 amino acids. CDR1 and CDR2 from the germline V gene are SQVTM and ANQGSEA. CDR3 protein: CSVEEEAETQYF. CDR3 coding DNA: TGCAGCGTTGAAGAGGAGGCGGAGACCCAGTACTTC.

The sample holds many counts of this clonotype. CDR3 nucleotide sequence: TGTGCCAGCAGTTACTCGGGGGGGGTTATGAACACTGAAGCTTTCTTT. It translates to CASSYSGGVMNTEAFF. The chain carries TRBV6-5 and TRBJ1-1, with TRBD1 as a possible D gene (5 bases). This CDR3 contains 16 residues. V was shortened by 0 bases and J by 0 bases, with 11 bases between the two germline ends. From germline, CDR1 is MNHEY and CDR2 SVGAGI.

The chain has TRBV12-3 or TRBV12-4 and TRBJ2-2; D possibly uses TRBD1 or TRBD2 (5 bases each). V was cut by 6 bases and J by 4 bases, with 12 bases left in between. The CDR3 spans 14 residues. The CDR3 sequence: CASSSGTLTGELFF. In nucleotides, the CDR3 is TGTGCCAGCAGCTCCGGGACCCTCACCGGGGAGCTGTTTTTT.

A word on this clonotype: This may arise from a read error, as a much more abundant clone is one base away. The chain links TRBV7-9 to TRBJ1-2; maybe TRBD1 (6 bases). The CDR3 totals 13 residues. The germline gives CDR1 SEHNR, CDR2 FQNEAQ (reference sequence). CDR3 amino acids: CANSLVQGDGYTF. Written as DNA, the CDR3 is TGTGCCAACAGCTTAGTACAGGGAGATGGCTACACCTTC.

This clonotype was seen many times. CDR3 sequence: CASSYRRPLKGISYEQYF. The CDR3 DNA reads TGTGCCAGCAGTTACAGAAGGCCCCTCAAGGGCATCTCCTACGAGCAGTACTTC. The genes are TRBV6-9 and TRBJ2-7; no clear D. V gave up 3 bases and J gave up 0 bases, with 21 bases separating them. Per germline, CDR1 MNHGY and CDR2 SVAAGI. This CDR3 spans 18 amino acids.

The chain recombines TRBV29-1 with TRBJ2-1, with D unresolved. The V gene's germline CDR1 is SQVTM and CDR2 ANQGSEA. The CDR3 contains 15 residues. V gave up 4 bases and J gave up 5 bases, with 18 bases separating them. CDR3 coding DNA: TGCAGCGTTGCCGCGAAAGACAACGAGAACAATGAGCAGTTCTTC. Its translation is CSVAAKDNENNEQFF.